The rows below give T cell receptor beta chains drawn from one sample of a study of blood T cell repertoires in COVID-19. Generated by immunoSEQ multiplex PCR, the TCRdb table keeps only in-frame clones and is missing some. The repertoire holds about 400,000 clones, with roughly 86% as singletons. The specimen sequenced was PBMCs or T cells enriched from blood (not recorded which). The receptor source for this set is a woman aged 30 to 39 who had recovered from COVID-19. CDR3s include the opening cysteine and the closing phenylalanine or tryptophan. The D gene is left open where the match is weak. Size is stated for part of the rows, as once, few or many counts, or as a class when the clone is expanded.

clone size,V gene,J gene,D gene,CDR3 DNA,CDR3 protein
-,TRBV18,TRBJ1-3,-,TGTGCCAGCTCACCAGGGCAGGCGGGAGGAGGAAACACCATATATTTT,CASSPGQAGGGNTIYF
-,TRBV5-1,TRBJ1-4,TRBD1,TGCGCCAGCAGCTTGAAGGGACAGGGGAATGAAAAACTGTTTTTT,CASSLKGQGNEKLFF
once,TRBV13,TRBJ2-1,-,TGTGCCAGCAGCTCCTACACGACGAGATACGGGTATAATGAGCAGTTCTTC,CASSSYTTRYGYNEQFF
-,TRBV7-2,TRBJ2-1,TRBD2,TGTGCCAGCAGCTTAGACTCGGGGGGCAATGAGCAGTTCTTC,CASSLDSGGNEQFF
-,TRBV27,TRBJ1-6,TRBD1,TGTGCCAGCACACTAGGACAGGGCTCGTTGCCCCTCCACTTT,CASTLGQGSLPLHF
-,TRBV9,TRBJ2-2,-,TGTGCCAGCAGCACCAACATGGTGAGGGAGCTGTTTTTT,CASSTNMVRELFF
many,TRBV2,TRBJ1-2,-,TGTGCCAGCAGCTCAGACACAGGCGGCTACACCTTC,CASSSDTGGYTF
few,TRBV24-1,TRBJ2-1,-,TGTGCCACCAGTGATCTTGCGGAGGGGCCTGAGCAGTTCTTC,CATSDLAEGPEQFF
-,TRBV18,TRBJ1-1,TRBD1,TGTGCCAGCTCTCAAAGGACAGGGTCCACTGAAGCTTTCTTT,CASSQRTGSTEAFF
-,TRBV19,TRBJ1-4,TRBD1,TGTGCCAGTAGTATGCGGGCAGGGGGCCCTGAAAAACTGTTTTTT,CASSMRAGGPEKLFF
-,TRBV6-6,TRBJ2-1,-,TGTGCCAGCAGAGACCGCGGGTTGTCGGTGTCCAATGAGCAGTTCTTC,CASRDRGLSVSNEQFF
-,TRBV4-1,TRBJ2-5,-,TGCGCCAGCAGCCAAGACTCAGGGTTGAGACAGAAGACCCAGTACTTC,CASSQDSGLRQKTQYF
-,TRBV5-1,TRBJ2-7,-,TGCGCCAGCAGCTTGGGGCACAGGGAGGGCTCCGAGCAGTACTTC,CASSLGHREGSEQYF
-,TRBV15,TRBJ2-1,-,TGTGCCACCAGCAGAGTTCCGAGCTCCTACAATGAGCAGTTCTTC,CATSRVPSSYNEQFF
-,TRBV18,TRBJ1-1,TRBD1,TGTGCCAGCTCAAGACAGGGGAACACTGAAGCTTTCTTT,CASSRQGNTEAFF
-,TRBV19,TRBJ1-5,TRBD1,TGTGCCAGTACAGGACAGGGGGTTCAGCCCCAGCATTTT,CASTGQGVQPQHF
-,TRBV28,TRBJ1-5,TRBD1,TGTGCCAGCAGTTCGGACAGGGCTGATCAGCCCCAGCATTTT,CASSSDRADQPQHF
-,TRBV7-9,TRBJ2-2,-,TGTGCCAGCAGCTTATCAGGGGCGTACACCGGGGAGCTGTTTTTT,CASSLSGAYTGELFF
-,TRBV27,TRBJ1-3,-,TGTGCCAGCAGTCCTCTTTACACCATATATTTT,CASSPLYTIYF
many,TRBV4-3,TRBJ2-2,TRBD1,TGCGCCAGCAGCCAACCCACCGGGACAGGGCCCGGGGAGCTGTTTTTT,CASSQPTGTGPGELFF
-,TRBV27,TRBJ1-6,-,TGTGCCAGCAGTTCCCAGTTGAGGCCCGGTTCACCCCTCCACTTT,CASSSQLRPGSPLHF
-,TRBV5-1,TRBJ1-2,TRBD1,TGCGCCAGCAGCTCGCAGGGGGCGCCGGGCTACACCTTC,CASSSQGAPGYTF
-,TRBV3-1/TRBV3-2,TRBJ2-5,TRBD2,TGTGCCAGCAGCCGACTAGCGGGGGGCCCTTCGGAGACCCAGTACTTC,CASSRLAGGPSETQYF
once,TRBV28,TRBJ2-7,TRBD2,TGTGCCAGCAGTTTATCTAGCGGGGGTTCCTACGAGCAGTACTTC,CASSLSSGGSYEQYF
-,TRBV10-3,TRBJ1-1,TRBD1,TGTGCCATCAATAAACGGGACAGGGAGGGCACTGAAGCTTTCTTT,CAINKRDREGTEAFF
-,TRBV18,TRBJ2-2,TRBD2,TGTGCCAGCTCATTACAGACTAGCGGAACCCTCGCGAACACCGGGGAGCTGTTTTTT,CASSLQTSGTLANTGELFF
-,TRBV6-5,TRBJ2-1,TRBD1,TGTGCCAGCACCCCCGGGACAGGGGGTGAGCAGTTCTTC,CASTPGTGGEQFF
-,TRBV6-5,TRBJ1-2,-,TGTGCCAGCACCAGAGGAGGGAGTAACTATGGCTACACCTTC,CASTRGGSNYGYTF
-,TRBV6-2/TRBV6-3,TRBJ2-7,TRBD2,TGTGCCAGCAGCCCAACTAGCGTCGGACCCTACGAGCGGCAGTACTTC,CASSPTSVGPYERQYF
-,TRBV3-1/TRBV3-2,TRBJ2-7,-,TGTGCCAGCAGCCCTACCCTCTTGGGAGAGGAGCAGTACTTC,CASSPTLLGEEQYF
-,TRBV7-9,TRBJ2-7,-,TGTGCCAGCAGCTTCCAGTCGTCGGAGCAGTACTTC,CASSFQSSEQYF
-,TRBV7-2,TRBJ2-7,-,TGTGCCAGCAGCTTGGGGAGGTCTTACGAGCAGTACTTC,CASSLGRSYEQYF
few,TRBV7-2,TRBJ1-2,TRBD1,TGTGCCAGCAGCTTAGGTCGGACAGGGGGCTACACCTTC,CASSLGRTGGYTF
-,TRBV28,TRBJ1-5,-,TGTGCCAGCAGTTTATCTAGCAGGGACTATCAGCCCCAGCATTTT,CASSLSSRDYQPQHF
-,TRBV9,TRBJ2-7,TRBD2,TGTGCCAGCAGCAAACTAGCGGGAGGTCTTTACCACGAGCAGTACTTC,CASSKLAGGLYHEQYF
-,TRBV28,TRBJ1-3,-,TGTGCCAGCAGTCCTTTTGGGGGGTCTGGAAACACCATATATTTT,CASSPFGGSGNTIYF